What follows describes a single TCR beta chain. Plated together were some 200,000 CFSE-labeled responder cells and some 200,000 irradiated, violet-dye-labeled stimulator cells. The data originate from a study of graft-versus-host responses after intestinal transplantation. Turning to the study itself: Anti-thymocyte globulin induction was given to all recipients, followed by tacrolimus and steroids for around three years.

The J segment lost 7 bases and the V segment lost 4 bases, leaving 8 bases of the junction unmatched. This CDR3 spans 17 amino acids. CDR1 is LGHNA and CDR2 is YNFKEQ in the germline V gene. Only in-frame clones appear in the TCRdb table, and some are missing; sequencing was by immunoSEQ multiplex PCR. This sample carries about 21,000 clones, 50% to 65% of them seen once, and the ten largest clones take 0.95% to 1.1%. This receptor was taken from a human patient who received an intestinal transplant. The sample was alloreactive CD4+ T cells from a mixed lymphocyte reaction culture, taken before intestinal transplant. Subset indicated: CFSE-low proliferating T cells sorted from roughly 6-day pre-transplant mixed lymphocyte reaction (GvH or HvG direction). The genes are TRBV4-2 and TRBJ2-1; 15 bases align to TRBD2. This CDR3 is CASSRQTGTSGGNEQFF. For the CDR3, the DNA is TGTGCCAGCAGCCGCCAGACGGGGACTAGCGGGGGGAATGAGCAGTTCTTC.